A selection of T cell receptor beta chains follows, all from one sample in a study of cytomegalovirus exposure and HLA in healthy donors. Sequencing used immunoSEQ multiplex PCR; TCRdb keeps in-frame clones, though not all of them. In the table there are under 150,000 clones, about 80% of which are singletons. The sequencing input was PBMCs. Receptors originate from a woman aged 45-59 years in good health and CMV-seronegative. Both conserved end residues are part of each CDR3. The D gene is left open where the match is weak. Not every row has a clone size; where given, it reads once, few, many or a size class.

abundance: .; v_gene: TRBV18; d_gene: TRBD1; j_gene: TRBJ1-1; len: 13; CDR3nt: TGTGCCAGCTCACCGGGACAGGACCTTGAAGCTTTCTTT; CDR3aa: CASSPGQDLEAFF
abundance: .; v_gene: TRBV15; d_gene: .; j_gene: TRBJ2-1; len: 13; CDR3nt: TGTGCCACCAGCAGAGGCGCCTACAATGAGCAGTTCTTC; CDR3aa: CATSRGAYNEQFF
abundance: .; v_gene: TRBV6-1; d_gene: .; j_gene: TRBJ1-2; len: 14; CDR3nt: TGTGCCAGCAGTGAAGCCGGGACTGATTATGGCTACACCTTC; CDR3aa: CASSEAGTDYGYTF
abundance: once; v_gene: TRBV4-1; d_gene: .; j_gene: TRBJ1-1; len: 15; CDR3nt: TGCGCCAGCAGCCAAGTAATATTGGGCCTCACTGAAGCTTTCTTT; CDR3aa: CASSQVILGLTEAFF
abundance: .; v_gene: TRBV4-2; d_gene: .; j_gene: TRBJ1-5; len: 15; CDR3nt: TGTGCCAGCAGCCAAGGGAACAACGAGGGTCAGCCCCAGCATTTT; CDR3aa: CASSQGNNEGQPQHF
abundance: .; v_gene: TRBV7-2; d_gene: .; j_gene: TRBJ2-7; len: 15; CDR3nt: TGTGCCAGCAGCCCGGAGGCCCTGTTGGGATACGAGCAGTACTTC; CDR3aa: CASSPEALLGYEQYF
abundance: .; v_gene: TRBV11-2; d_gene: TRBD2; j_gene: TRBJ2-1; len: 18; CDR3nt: TGTGCCAGCAGCTTAGGTCTCTTTGCCGCGGGAGGGCGCAATGAGCAGTTCTTC; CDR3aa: CASSLGLFAAGGRNEQFF
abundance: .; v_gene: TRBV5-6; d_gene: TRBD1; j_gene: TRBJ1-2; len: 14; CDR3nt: TGTGCCAGCAGGCGGACAGGGTTCAACTATGGCTACACCTTC; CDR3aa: CASRRTGFNYGYTF
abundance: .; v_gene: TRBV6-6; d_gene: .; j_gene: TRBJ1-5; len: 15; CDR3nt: TGTGCCAGCAGATTACAGGGTCAAGACAATCAGCCCCAGCATTTT; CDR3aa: CASRLQGQDNQPQHF
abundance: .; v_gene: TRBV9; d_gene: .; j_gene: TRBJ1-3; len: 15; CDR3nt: TGTGCCAGCAGCGTAGCCCAGGACAGAGGAAACACCATATATTTT; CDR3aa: CASSVAQDRGNTIYF
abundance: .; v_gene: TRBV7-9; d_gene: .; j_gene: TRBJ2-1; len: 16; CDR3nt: TGTGCCAGCAGCTCCCGACTAGAATCGGGTAGGGGTGAGCAGTTCTTC; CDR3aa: CASSSRLESGRGEQFF
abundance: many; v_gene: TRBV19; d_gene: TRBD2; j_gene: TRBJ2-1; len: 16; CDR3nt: TGTGCCAGTAGTATCCCGACCGGGAGGTGGGGCTATGAGCAGTTCTTC; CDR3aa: CASSIPTGRWGYEQFF
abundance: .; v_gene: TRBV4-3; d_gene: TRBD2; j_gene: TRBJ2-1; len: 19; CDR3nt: TGCGCCAGCAGCCAAGATCCCCCGTTTACTAGCGGGGCTTACAATGAGCAGTTCTTC; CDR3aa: CASSQDPPFTSGAYNEQFF
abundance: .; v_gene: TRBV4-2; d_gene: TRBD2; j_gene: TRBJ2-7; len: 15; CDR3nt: TGTGCCAGCAGCCAAGCGGCGGGAGCGTACTACGAGCAGTACTTC; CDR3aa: CASSQAAGAYYEQYF
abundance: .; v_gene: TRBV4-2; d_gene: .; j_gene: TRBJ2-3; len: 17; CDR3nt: TGTGCCAGCAGCCAAGCCCAGCGGGCGGCTAGCACAGATACGCAGTATTTT; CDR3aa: CASSQAQRAASTDTQYF
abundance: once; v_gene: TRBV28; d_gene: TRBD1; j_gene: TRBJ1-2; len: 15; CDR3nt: TGTGCCAGCAGCCCCCCCGGGACAGGGGACTATGGCTACACCTTC; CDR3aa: CASSPPGTGDYGYTF
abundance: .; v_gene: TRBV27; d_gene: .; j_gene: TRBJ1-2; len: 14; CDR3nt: TGTGCCAGCAGTTTATTTCCCCAGAACTATGGCTACACCTTC; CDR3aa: CASSLFPQNYGYTF
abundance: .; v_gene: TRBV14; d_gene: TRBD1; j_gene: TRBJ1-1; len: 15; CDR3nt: TGTGCCAGCAGCCACCGGACAGGGATGAACACTGAAGCTTTCTTT; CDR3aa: CASSHRTGMNTEAFF
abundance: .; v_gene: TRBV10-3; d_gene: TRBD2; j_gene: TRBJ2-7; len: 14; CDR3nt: TGTGCCATCAAAGCGCTAGCGGGAAGTCCCGAGCAGTACTTC; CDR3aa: CAIKALAGSPEQYF
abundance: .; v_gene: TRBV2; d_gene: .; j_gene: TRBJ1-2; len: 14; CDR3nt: TGTGCCAGCAGTGAGCGGATCCTAGAGGGAGGCTACACCTTC; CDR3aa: CASSERILEGGYTF
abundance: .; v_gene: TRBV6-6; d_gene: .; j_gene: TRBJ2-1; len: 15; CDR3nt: TGTGCCAGCTATGATCCGGGACACCGATTCGATGAGCAGTTCTTC; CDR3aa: CASYDPGHRFDEQFF
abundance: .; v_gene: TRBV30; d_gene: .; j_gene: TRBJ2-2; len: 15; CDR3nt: TGTGCCTACTCTAGCGTAGCACCGAACACCGGGGAGCTGTTTTTT; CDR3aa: CAYSSVAPNTGELFF
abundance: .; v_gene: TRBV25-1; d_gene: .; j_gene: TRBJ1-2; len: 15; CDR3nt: TGTGCCAGCAGTCTTACCGGGACAAGTAACTATGGCTACACCTTC; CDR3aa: CASSLTGTSNYGYTF
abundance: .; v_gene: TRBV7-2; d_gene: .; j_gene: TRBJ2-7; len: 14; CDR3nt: TGTGCCAGCAGCTTCCCGGGACTTACCTACGAGCAGTACTTC; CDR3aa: CASSFPGLTYEQYF
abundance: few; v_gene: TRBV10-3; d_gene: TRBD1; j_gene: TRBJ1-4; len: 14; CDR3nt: TGTGCCATCAGAGCGGACAGGGATGATGAAAAACTGTTTTTT; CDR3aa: CAIRADRDDEKLFF
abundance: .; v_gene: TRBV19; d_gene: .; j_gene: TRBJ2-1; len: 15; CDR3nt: TGTGCCAGTCAGGAGAGGAGGGATTGGCGCAATGAGCAGTTCTTC; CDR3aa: CASQERRDWRNEQFF
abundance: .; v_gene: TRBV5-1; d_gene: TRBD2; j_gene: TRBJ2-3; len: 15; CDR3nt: TGCGCCAGCAGCCCGGGACTAGCGGACACAGATACGCAGTATTTT; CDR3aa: CASSPGLADTDTQYF
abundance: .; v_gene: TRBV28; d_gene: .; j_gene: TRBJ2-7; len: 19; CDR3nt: TGTGCCAGCAGTTTCCAATACCACTTCTCGAGCGTCAGCTCCTACGAGCAGTACTTC; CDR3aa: CASSFQYHFSSVSSYEQYF
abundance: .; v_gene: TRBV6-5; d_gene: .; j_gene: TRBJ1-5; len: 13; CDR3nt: TGTGCCAGCAGTTACAACGAGGGACAGCCCCAGCATTTT; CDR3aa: CASSYNEGQPQHF
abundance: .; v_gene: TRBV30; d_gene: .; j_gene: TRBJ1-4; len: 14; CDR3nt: TGTGCCTGGAGTCGAACAGGCCTTAATGAAAAACTGTTTTTT; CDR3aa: CAWSRTGLNEKLFF
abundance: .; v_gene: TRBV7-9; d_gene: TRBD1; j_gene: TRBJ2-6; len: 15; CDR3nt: TGTGCCAGCAGACTAGGGGGCGAGGGGGCCAACGTCCTGACTTTC; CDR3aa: CASRLGGEGANVLTF
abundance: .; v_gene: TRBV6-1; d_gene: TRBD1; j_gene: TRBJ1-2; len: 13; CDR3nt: TGTGCCAGCACTTGGGACAGGGGCTATGGCTACACCTTC; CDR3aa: CASTWDRGYGYTF
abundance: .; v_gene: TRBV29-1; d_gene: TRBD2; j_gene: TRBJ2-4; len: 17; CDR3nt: TGCAGCGTTGACCCCCGGGCGGGGGGAGAGGGGGGAAACATTCAGTACTTC; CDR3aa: CSVDPRAGGEGGNIQYF
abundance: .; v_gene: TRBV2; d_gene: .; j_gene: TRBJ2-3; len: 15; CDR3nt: TGTGCCAGCAGCCCTGGCAGGGGAATCACAGATACGCAGTATTTT; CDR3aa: CASSPGRGITDTQYF
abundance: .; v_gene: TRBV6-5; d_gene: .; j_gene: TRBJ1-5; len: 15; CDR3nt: TGTGCCAGCAGTTACTCGAGTATTCGCAATCAGCCCCAGCATTTT; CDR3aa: CASSYSSIRNQPQHF
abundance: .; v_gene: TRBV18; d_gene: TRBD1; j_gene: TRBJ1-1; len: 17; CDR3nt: TGTGCCAGCTCACCACTCGGACAGGGAGGAATGAACACTGAAGCTTTCTTT; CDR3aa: CASSPLGQGGMNTEAFF
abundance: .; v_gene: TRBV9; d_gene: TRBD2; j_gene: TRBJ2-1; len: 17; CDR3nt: TGTGCCAGCAGCACCGAAATAGCGGGAGAGATACCCAATGAGCAGTTCTTC; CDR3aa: CASSTEIAGEIPNEQFF
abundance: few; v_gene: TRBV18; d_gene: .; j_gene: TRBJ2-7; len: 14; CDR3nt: TGTGCCAGCTCAGGGTCAGGGGACTACTACGAGCAGTACTTC; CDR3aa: CASSGSGDYYEQYF
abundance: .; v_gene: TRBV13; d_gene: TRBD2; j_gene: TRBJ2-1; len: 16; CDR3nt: TGTGCCAGCAGCCTACAGACTAGCGGATACTACAATGAGCAGTTCTTC; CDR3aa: CASSLQTSGYYNEQFF
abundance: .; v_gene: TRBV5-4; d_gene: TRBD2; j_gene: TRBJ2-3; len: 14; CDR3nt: TGTGCCAGCAGCCGAGCGGGGCTCACAGATACGCAGTATTTT; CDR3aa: CASSRAGLTDTQYF
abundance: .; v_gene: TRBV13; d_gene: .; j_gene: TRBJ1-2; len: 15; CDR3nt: TGTGCCAGCAGCGTCGACGGGACACACAACTATGGCTACACCTTC; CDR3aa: CASSVDGTHNYGYTF
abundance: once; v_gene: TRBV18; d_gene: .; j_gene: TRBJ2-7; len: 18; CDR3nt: TGTGCCAGCTCACCCTTGGACAGACCCACGACCCCAACCTACGAGCAGTACTTC; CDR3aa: CASSPLDRPTTPTYEQYF
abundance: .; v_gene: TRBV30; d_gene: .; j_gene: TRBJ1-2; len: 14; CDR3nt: TGTGCCTGGAAGAGGGCCCGTTATAACTATGGCTACACCTTC; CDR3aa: CAWKRARYNYGYTF
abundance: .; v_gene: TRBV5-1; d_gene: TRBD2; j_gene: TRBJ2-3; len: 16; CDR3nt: TGCGCCAGCAACCCTATTCTAGCGGGAGTGGCAGATACGCAGTATTTT; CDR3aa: CASNPILAGVADTQYF
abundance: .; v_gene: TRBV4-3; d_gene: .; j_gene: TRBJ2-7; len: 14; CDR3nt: TGCGCCAGCAGCCAAGAGATTAGCGGCTACGAGCAGTACTTC; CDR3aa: CASSQEISGYEQYF
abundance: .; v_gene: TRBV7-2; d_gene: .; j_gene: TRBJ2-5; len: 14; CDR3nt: TGTGCCAGCAGCTCGGGACTGAACCAAGAGACCCAGTACTTC; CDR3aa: CASSSGLNQETQYF
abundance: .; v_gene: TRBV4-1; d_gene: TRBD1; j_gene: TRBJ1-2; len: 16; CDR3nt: TGCGCCAGCAGCCAAGCCTTACAGGGGACTAACTATGGCTACACCTTC; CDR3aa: CASSQALQGTNYGYTF
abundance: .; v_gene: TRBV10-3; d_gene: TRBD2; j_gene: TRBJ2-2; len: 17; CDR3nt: TGTGCCATCAGTGGTCCTGGGACTAGCGGCCCAACCGGGGAGCTGTTTTTT; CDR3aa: CAISGPGTSGPTGELFF
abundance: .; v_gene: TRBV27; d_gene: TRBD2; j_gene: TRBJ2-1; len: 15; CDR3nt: TGTGCCAGCAGTCCACCGGGACTAGCTGTGGATGAGCAGTTCTTC; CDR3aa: CASSPPGLAVDEQFF
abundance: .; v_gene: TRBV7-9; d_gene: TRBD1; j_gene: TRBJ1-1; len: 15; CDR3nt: TGTGCCAGCAGACGACAGGGTTACATGAACACTGAAGCTTTCTTT; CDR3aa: CASRRQGYMNTEAFF
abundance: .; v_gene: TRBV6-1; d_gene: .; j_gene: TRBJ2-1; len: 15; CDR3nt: TGTGCCAGCAGTGAAGACGGGAGCGTGTTCAATGAGCAGTTCTTC; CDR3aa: CASSEDGSVFNEQFF
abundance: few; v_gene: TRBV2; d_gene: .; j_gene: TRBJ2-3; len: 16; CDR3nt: TGTGCCAGCAGTGAAAATGGTAGGGGCAGGTCAGATACGCAGTATTTT; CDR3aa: CASSENGRGRSDTQYF
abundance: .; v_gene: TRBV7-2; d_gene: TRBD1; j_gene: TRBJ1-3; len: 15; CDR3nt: TGTGCCAGCAGCTCGTCACAGGGGGCGCTGGACACCATATATTTT; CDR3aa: CASSSSQGALDTIYF
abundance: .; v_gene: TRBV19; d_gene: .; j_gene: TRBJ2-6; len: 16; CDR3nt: TGTGCCAGTAGTATGTTCAGCGGCTCTGGGGCCAACGTCCTGACTTTC; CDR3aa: CASSMFSGSGANVLTF
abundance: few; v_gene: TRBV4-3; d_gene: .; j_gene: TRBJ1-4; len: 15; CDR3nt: TGCGCCAGCAGCCAAGATTGGCAGGGAAGGGAAAAACTGTTTTTT; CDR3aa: CASSQDWQGREKLFF
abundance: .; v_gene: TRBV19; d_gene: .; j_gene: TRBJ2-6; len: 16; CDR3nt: TGTGCCAGTAGTACTCTGGGGCTCTCTGGGGCCAACGTCCTGACTTTC; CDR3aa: CASSTLGLSGANVLTF